These 9 T cell receptor beta chains were all obtained from the same sample, sequenced in a study of T cells in women clearing cervical HPV infection listed by TCRdb under 2018. Libraries were built with the immunoSEQ multiplex PCR assay. The source is immuneACCESS, and TCRdb retained only in-frame sequences with V and J called. Part of the clones is not carried over; for the studies checked, unresolved V genes explain less than half of this, and the remainder is unexplained. The data table for this sample lists about 12,000 clones. The ten most abundant clones make up around 9.3% of the sample. Material: blood buffy coat. The receptor source for this set is a woman aged 18 to 75 with a cervical HPV16 infection that either progressed to CIN3+ or cleared (not recorded which).

This clone is classed as medium-sized by frequency. The CDR3 goes on 3 residues after the read ends, and that part is filled in from the germline J gene. The chain recombines TRBV5-1 with TRBJ2-3; possible D gene TRBD2, 5 bases. Germline CDR1 is SGHRS and CDR2 is YFSETQ. The CDR3 is made up of 15 amino acids. CDR3 sequence reads: CASSLSSSSGDPQYF. CDR3 DNA, as far as it was read: TGCGCCAGCAGCTTGAGCTCGTCCAGCGGTGATCCG.

Remarks on this clone: The CDR3 end lies 3 residues beyond the end of the read and is filled in from the germline J gene. This chain links TRBV19 with TRBJ2-6; 8 bases are a match to TRBD1. Germline loops: CDR1 LNHDA, CDR2 SQIVND (reference sequence). The CDR3 covers 16 residues. V trimming: 8 bases; J trimming: 1 base; junction bases outside the gene matches: 7. The CDR3: CASAPGQVSGANVLTF. The part of the CDR3 DNA that was read is TGTGCCAGTGCTCCGGGACAGGTATCTGGGGCCAACGTC. Full variable domain (missing parts from reference TRBV19 and TRBJ2-6): DGGITQSPKYLFRKEGQNVTLSCEQNLNHDAMYWYRQDPGQGLRLIYYSQIVNDFQKGDIAEGYSVSREKKESFPLTVTSAQKNPTAFYLCASAPGQVSGANVLTFGAGSRLTVL.

As regards this clone: The DNA ends 3 residues before the CDR3 does, and the rest of the CDR3 is filled in from the germline J gene. V is TRBV2 and J is TRBJ1-2; D gene ambiguous. Germline V gene lookup returns CDR1 SNHLY and CDR2 FYNNEI. The CDR3 covers 17 residues. Trimming shortened V by 6 bases and J by 2 bases, and 22 bases separated the two germline ends. The sequenced CDR3 bases are TGTGCCAGCAGCGTCGATTTCGGCTCCTCGGGGAACTATGGC. This codes for CASSVDFGSSGNYG. The entire CDR3 protein reads CASSVDFGSSGNYGYTF.

A remark on this clone: The CDR3 end lies 3 residues beyond the end of the read and is filled in from the germline J gene. The chain combines TRBV10-1 with TRBJ2-3, with D perhaps TRBD1 (6 bases). This CDR3 region has 17 residues. V lost 0 bases, J lost 0 bases, and 13 bases lay in between. CDR1 is WNHNN and CDR2 is SYGVQD in the germline V gene (reference sequence). The CDR3: CASSESLTGTSTDTQYF. Partial CDR3 DNA: TGCGCCAGCAGTGAGTCATTGACAGGAACTAGCACAGATACG.

Notes on this clone: The read ends 3 residues shy of where the CDR3 ends; the end is completed using the germline J gene. The chain links TRBV7-6 to TRBJ2-3, with TRBD2 identical over 11 bases. Germline CDR1 and CDR2: SGHVS and FNYEAQ. This CDR3 is 17 amino acids long. Germline trimming cut 1 base from V and 2 bases from J; bases unmatched to any gene: 5. The covered CDR3 bases are TGTGCCAGCAGCTTAGGGGCTAGCGGGGGGACCACAGATACG. Amino acids: CASSLGASGGTTDT. In full, the CDR3 is CASSLGASGGTTDTQYF.

On this clone: Read coverage stops 3 residues before the CDR3 terminus; the germline J gene supplies the remainder. V is TRBV2 and J is TRBJ1-2; D may be TRBD1 (5 bases). The CDR3 extends over 15 amino acids. Germline loops: CDR1 SNHLY, CDR2 FYNNEI. With 6 bases removed from V and 3 bases from J, the gap between germline ends came to 17 bases. The CDR3 here is CASSSERGGDYGYTF. The DNA read from the CDR3 is TGTGCCAGCAGCTCAGAGAGGGGAGGTGACTATGGC.

As regards this clone: The read ends 3 residues early relative to the CDR3; the germline J gene fills the gap. This chain links TRBV10-2 with TRBJ1-2; TRBD1 matches 12 bases. This CDR3 region has 15 residues. Trimming took 6 bases from V and 6 from J; bases not matched to a gene: 8. Germline-derived CDR1 and CDR2 are WSHSY and SAAADI. The CDR3 reads CASRGPGQGADGYTF. Partial CDR3 DNA: TGCGCCAGCAGGGGACCGGGACAGGGGGCTGATGGC.

This CDR3 reads CASSQGEGGETQYF. The part of the CDR3 DNA that was read is TGTGCCAGCAGCCAAGGCGAGGGGGGGGAGACC. The chain couples TRBV4-2 to TRBJ2-5; tentative D call: TRBD2 (7 bases). The read gets to within 3 residues of the CDR3 end, and the germline J gene fills in the rest. Germline assignment: CDR1 LGHNA and CDR2 YNFKEQ. The CDR3 runs to 14 residues. V was cut by 1 base and J by 5 bases, with 11 bases left in between.

With regard to this clone: The sequenced fragment ends 3 residues before the CDR3 boundary, so the rest is inferred from the germline J gene. Other DNA sequences in the same sample also yield this CDR3. The J gene is TRBJ1-3, the V gene TRBV19; D perhaps matches TRBD1 (5 bases). This CDR3 spans 14 amino acids. Looked up from germline, CDR1 is LNHDA and CDR2 is SQIVND (reference sequence). V lost 8 bases to trimming and J lost 0 bases, with 11 bases between them. The CDR3 loop is CASRKGHSGNTIYF. Partial CDR3 DNA: TGTGCCAGTCGGAAGGGGCACTCTGGAAACACC.